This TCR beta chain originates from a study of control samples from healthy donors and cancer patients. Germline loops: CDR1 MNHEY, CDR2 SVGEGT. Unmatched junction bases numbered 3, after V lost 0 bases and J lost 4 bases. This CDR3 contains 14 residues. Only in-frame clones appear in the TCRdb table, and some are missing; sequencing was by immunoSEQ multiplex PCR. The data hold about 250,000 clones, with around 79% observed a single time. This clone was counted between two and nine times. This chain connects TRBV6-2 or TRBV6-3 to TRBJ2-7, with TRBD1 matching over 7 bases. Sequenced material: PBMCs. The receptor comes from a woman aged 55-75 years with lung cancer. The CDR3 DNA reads TGTGCCAGCAGTTACTCCCCGGGACAGTACGAGCAGTACTTC. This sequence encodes CASSYSPGQYEQYF.